A selection of T cell receptor beta chains follows, all from one sample in a study of blood T cell repertoires in COVID-19. Profiled with immunoSEQ multiplex PCR; TCRdb holds only in-frame clones, not every one. The sample includes 65,000 to 85,000 clones, 80% to 90% of them seen just once. The sequencing sample was made of peripheral blood. Receptors originate from a middle-aged man with acute or convalescent COVID-19. Both conserved end residues are part of each CDR3. Each record gives: V gene, J gene, CDR3 protein.

V: TRBV29-1; J: TRBJ2-2; CDR3: CSVSQASNTGELFF
V: TRBV18; J: TRBJ1-4; CDR3: CASSPPSGQGERMFF
V: TRBV3-1/TRBV3-2; J: TRBJ2-3; CDR3: CASSEFKGSTDTQYF
V: TRBV19; J: TRBJ1-3; CDR3: CASSTQGSGNTIYF
V: TRBV5-8; J: TRBJ2-6; CDR3: CASSLVPGSSGANVLTF
V: TRBV4-1; J: TRBJ1-5; CDR3: CASSQTPGQSNQPQHF
V: TRBV7-2; J: TRBJ1-2; CDR3: CASSQPDRGGGYTF
V: TRBV28; J: TRBJ1-5; CDR3: CASTSGEFNQPQHF
V: TRBV5-1; J: TRBJ2-3; CDR3: CASSPPGQGTTDTQYF
V: TRBV6-1; J: TRBJ1-6; CDR3: CASSETGRMLVSPLHF
V: TRBV9; J: TRBJ2-1; CDR3: CASSVAGGSYNEQFF
V: TRBV14; J: TRBJ2-1; CDR3: CASSHRGGYNEQFF
V: TRBV6-2/TRBV6-3; J: TRBJ1-3; CDR3: CASSYTNWRDRTGNTIYF
V: TRBV3-1/TRBV3-2; J: TRBJ2-1; CDR3: CASSQVPGLAGSYNEQFF
V: TRBV24-1; J: TRBJ2-1; CDR3: CATSQQSEQFF
V: TRBV7-2; J: TRBJ1-1; CDR3: CASSAGQGYTEAFF
V: TRBV18; J: TRBJ2-7; CDR3: CASSPADRGRRGEQYF
V: TRBV7-2; J: TRBJ2-5; CDR3: CASTPNIRELQETQYF
V: TRBV5-4; J: TRBJ2-1; CDR3: CASSPHLAGEYYNEQFF
V: TRBV21-1; J: TRBJ2-1; CDR3: CASSKSLIAGQWQFF
V: TRBV3-1/TRBV3-2; J: TRBJ2-3; CDR3: CASSQRTVSTDTQYF
V: TRBV3-1/TRBV3-2; J: TRBJ2-3; CDR3: CASSQDTRRDTQYF
V: TRBV19; J: TRBJ1-4; CDR3: CASSIWGQGRSGNEKLFF